The clone carrying this T cell receptor beta chain was observed a single time. Its specificity is unknown. The data originate from a study of cytomegalovirus exposure and HLA in healthy donors. Study as a whole: Previous work identified roughly 120 million unique TCR beta sequences from 150 million to 200 million T cells.

General observations from the study: Sequencing likely caused a cluster of highly shared sequence variants. Common viral pathogens were later found to be apparently linked to several of the most significant clusters.

Primers: 60 Vbeta forward and 13 Jbeta reverse. Repertoires were generated with immunoSEQ multiplex PCR, while TCRdb's copy carries only in-frame clones and drops some. The sample lists some 110,000 clones; 60% to 85% were seen once. Germline CDR1 SGHRS, CDR2 YFSETQ. This CDR3 comprises 16 residues. V dropped 1 base and J dropped 1; count of bases not matched to a gene: 2. Sequenced: PBMCs. This TCR was sampled from a man in his fifties in good health and CMV-seropositive. The genes are TRBV5-1 and TRBJ2-3, with 11 bases that match TRBD1. Here the CDR3 DNA reads TGCGCCAGCAGCTTGAAGGACAGGGGGCGCACAGATACGCAGTATTTT. Amino acids: CASSLKDRGRTDTQYF.